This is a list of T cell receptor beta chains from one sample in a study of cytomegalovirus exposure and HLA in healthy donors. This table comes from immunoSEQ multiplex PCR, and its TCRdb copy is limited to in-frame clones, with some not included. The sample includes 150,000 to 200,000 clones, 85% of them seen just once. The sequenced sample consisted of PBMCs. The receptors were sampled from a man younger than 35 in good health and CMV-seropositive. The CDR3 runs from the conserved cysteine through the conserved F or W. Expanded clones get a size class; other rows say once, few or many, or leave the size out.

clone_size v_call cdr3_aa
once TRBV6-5 CASSSEAGSSYNEQFF
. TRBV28 CATDVANYGYTF
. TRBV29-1 CSVATSGGSGTQYF
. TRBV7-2 CASSSRGPNSPLHF
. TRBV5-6 CASSPQSTSTQYF
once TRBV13 CASSQGGRETQYF
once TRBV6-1 CAINLGGAADTQYF
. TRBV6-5 CASRRLAGLNEQFF
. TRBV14 CASSALSGTYEQYF
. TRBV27 CASSLREDTEAFF
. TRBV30 CAWSPTTGNTYGYTF
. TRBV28 CASSLYSASTDTQYF
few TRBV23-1 CASSPKGGRRDTEAFF
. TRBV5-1 CASSQGQGRSYEQYF
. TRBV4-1 CASSRSTGFVQPQHF
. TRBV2 CASRGQGGANVLTF
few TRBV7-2 CASSLEIRAGRETQYF
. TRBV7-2 CASSLVRISYEQYF
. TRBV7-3 CASSLTDFSSYNEQFF
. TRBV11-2 CASSLARDRVLDYTF
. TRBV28 CASGDTQGQWVGGYTF
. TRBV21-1 CASSHAGDLAVDEQYF
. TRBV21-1 CASSNGQANYGYTF
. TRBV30 CAWSRGHGGNTIYF
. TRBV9 CASSVTDYTSYNEQFF
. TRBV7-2 CASSLGGSTNEKLFF
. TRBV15 CATRGGTETQYF
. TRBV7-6 CASSPPGLVLETQYF
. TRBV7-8 CASLEGLVADTQYF
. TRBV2 CASSEGGSSYNEQFF
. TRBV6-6 CASSYPWTGNTEAFF
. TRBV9 CASSPSGQGTDTQYF
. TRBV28 CASSLGLGHYGYTF
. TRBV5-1 CASRTGVETGELFF
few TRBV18 CASSLSDRGLGYTF
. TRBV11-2 CASSLDPALSYEQYF